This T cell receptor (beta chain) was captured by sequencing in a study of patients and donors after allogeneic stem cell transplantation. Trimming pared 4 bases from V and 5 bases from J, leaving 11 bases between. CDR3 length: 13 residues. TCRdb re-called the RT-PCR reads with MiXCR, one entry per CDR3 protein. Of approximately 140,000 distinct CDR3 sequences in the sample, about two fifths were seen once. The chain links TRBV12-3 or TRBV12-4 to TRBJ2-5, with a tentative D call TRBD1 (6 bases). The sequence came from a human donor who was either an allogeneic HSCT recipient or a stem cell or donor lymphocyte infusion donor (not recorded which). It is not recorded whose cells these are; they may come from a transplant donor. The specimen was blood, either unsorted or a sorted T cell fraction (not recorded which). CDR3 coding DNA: TGTGCCAGCAGTTGGGCAGGGGCGGAGACCCAGTACTTC. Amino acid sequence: CASSWAGAETQYF.